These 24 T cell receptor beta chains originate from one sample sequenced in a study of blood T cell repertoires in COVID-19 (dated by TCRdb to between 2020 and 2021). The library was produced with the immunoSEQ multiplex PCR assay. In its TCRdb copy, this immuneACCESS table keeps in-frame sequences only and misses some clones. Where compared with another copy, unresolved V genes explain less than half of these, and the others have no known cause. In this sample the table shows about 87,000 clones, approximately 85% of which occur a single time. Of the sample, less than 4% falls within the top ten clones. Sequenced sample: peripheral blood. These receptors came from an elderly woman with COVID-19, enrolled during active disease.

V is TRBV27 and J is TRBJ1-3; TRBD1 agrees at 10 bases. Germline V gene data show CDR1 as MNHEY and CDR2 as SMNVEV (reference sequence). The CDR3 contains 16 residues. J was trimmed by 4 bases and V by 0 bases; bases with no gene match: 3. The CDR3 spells CASSLSGTGVGNTIYF. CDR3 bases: TGTGCCAGCAGTTTATCCGGGACAGGGGTCGGAAACACCATATATTTT.

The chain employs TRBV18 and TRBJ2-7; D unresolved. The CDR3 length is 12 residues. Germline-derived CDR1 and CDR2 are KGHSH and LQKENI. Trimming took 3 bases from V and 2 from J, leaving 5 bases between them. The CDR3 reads CASSPGTYEQYF. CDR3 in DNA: TGTGCCAGCTCACCCGGTACCTACGAGCAGTACTTC.

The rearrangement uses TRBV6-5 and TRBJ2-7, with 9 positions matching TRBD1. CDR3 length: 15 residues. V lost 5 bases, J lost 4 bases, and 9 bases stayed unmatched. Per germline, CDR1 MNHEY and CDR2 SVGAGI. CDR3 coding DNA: TGTGCCAGCAGTCACCGAGGACAGGGGCGGTACGAGCAGTACTTC. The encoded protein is CASSHRGQGRYEQYF.

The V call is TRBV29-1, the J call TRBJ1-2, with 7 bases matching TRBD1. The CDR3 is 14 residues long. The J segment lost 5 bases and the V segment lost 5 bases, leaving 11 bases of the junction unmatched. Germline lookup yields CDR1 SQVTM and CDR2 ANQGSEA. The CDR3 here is CSVQSGGLRYGYTF. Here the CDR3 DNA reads TGCAGCGTTCAGTCAGGGGGACTGAGGTATGGCTACACCTTC.

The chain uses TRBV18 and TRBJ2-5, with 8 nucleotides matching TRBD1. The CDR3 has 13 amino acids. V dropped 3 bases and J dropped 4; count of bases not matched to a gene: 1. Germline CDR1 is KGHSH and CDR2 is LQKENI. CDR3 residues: CASSPTGVETQYF. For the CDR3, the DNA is TGTGCCAGCTCACCGACAGGGGTAGAGACCCAGTACTTC.

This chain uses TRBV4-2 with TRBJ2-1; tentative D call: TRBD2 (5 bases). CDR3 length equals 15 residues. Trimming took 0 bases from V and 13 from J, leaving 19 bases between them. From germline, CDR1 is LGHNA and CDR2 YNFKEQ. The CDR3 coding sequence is TGTGCCAGCAGCCAAGATGTTACATTAGGAGGCCCTCAGTTCTTC. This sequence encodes CASSQDVTLGGPQFF.

CDR3 DNA: TGCGCCAGCAGTCAAAGTGGGTCGGGGACAGAGAACACCGGGGAGCTGTTTTTT. This gives the protein CASSQSGSGTENTGELFF. The chain links TRBV23-1 to TRBJ2-2; TRBD1 agrees at 7 bases. TRBV23-1 is known as an ORF, though its function is uncertain. The CDR3 covers 18 residues. V trimming: 2 bases; J trimming: 1 base; junction bases outside the gene matches: 10.

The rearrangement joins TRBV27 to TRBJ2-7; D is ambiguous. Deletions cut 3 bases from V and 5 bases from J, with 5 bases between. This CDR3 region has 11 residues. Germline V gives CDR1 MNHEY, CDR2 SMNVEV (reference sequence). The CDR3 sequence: CASSLRDEQYF. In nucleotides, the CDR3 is TGTGCCAGCAGTTTGAGAGACGAGCAGTACTTC.

CDR3 DNA: TGCGCCAGCAGCTTGTCCCTAAACACCGGGGAGCTGTTTTTT. This sequence encodes CASSLSLNTGELFF. This chain links TRBV5-1 with TRBJ2-2; D call uncertain. The CDR3 extends over 14 amino acids. In germline, CDR1 is SGHRS, CDR2 YFSETQ. Trimming took 1 base from V and 2 from J, leaving 6 bases between them.

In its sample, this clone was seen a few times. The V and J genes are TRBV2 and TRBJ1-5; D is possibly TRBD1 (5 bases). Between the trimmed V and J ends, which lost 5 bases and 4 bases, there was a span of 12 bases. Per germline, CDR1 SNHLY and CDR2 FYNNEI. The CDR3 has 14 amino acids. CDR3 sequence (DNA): TGTGCCAGCAGTCGACAGATTAATAATCAGCCCCAGCATTTT. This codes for CASSRQINNQPQHF.

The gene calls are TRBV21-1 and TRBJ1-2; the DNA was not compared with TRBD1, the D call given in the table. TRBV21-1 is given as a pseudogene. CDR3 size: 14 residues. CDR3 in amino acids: CASSKARGSGGYTF. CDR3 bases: TGTGCCAGCAGCAAAGCCAGGGGATCTGGCGGCTACACCTTC.

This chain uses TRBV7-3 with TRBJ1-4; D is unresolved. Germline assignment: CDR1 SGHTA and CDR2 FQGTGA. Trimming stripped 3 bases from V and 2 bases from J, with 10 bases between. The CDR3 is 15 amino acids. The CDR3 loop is CASSLLRETNEKLFF. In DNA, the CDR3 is TGTGCCAGCAGCTTGTTGAGGGAGACTAATGAAAAACTGTTTTTT.

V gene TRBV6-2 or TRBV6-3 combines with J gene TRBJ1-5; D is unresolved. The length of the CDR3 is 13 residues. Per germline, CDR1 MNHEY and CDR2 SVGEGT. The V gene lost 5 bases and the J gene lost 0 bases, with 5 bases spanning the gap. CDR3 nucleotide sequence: TGTGCCAGCAGTCGTTATAGCAATCAGCCCCAGCATTTT. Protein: CASSRYSNQPQHF.

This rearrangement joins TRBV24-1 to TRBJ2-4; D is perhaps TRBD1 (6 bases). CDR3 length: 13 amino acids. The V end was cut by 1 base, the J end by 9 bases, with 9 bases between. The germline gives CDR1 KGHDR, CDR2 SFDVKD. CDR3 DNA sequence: TGTGCCACCAGTGATTTCCAAGGGGGCATTCAGTACTTC. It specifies CATSDFQGGIQYF.

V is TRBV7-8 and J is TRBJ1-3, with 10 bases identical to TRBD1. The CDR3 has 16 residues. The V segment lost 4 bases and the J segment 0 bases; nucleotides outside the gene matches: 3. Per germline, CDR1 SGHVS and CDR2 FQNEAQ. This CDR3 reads CASSWRDRGSGNTIYF. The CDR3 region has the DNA TGTGCCAGCAGCTGGAGGGACAGGGGCTCTGGAAACACCATATATTTT.

The DNA of the CDR3 is TGTGCCATCAGTGAGTCACGACAGAGTCAGCCCCAGCATTTT. Translation gives CAISESRQSQPQHF. V is TRBV10-3 and J is TRBJ1-5; D perhaps matches TRBD1 (5 bases). This CDR3 has 14 amino acids. Germline assignment: CDR1 ENHRY and CDR2 SYGVKD. Trimming cost V 0 bases and J 6 bases, with 9 bases left between them.

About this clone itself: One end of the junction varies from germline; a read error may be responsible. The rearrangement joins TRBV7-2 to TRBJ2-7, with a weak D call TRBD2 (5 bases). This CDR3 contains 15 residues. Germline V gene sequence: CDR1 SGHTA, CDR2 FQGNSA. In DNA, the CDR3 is TGTGCCAGCAGCTTAGTAGTTGGAGGCTCCCACGAGCAGTACTTC. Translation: CASSLVVGGSHEQYF. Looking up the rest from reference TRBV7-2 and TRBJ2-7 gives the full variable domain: GAGVSQSPSNKVTEKGKDVELRCDPISGHTALYWYRQSLGQGLEFLIYFQGNSAPDKSGLPSDRFSAERTGGSVSTLTIQRTQQEDSAVYLCASSLVVGGSHEQYFGPGTRLTVT.

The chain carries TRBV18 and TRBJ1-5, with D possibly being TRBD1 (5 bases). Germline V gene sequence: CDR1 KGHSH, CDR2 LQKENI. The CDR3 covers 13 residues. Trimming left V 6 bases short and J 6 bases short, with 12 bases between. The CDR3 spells CASSRGGIQPQHF. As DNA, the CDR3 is TGTGCCAGCTCCCGTGGGGGGATTCAGCCCCAGCATTTT.

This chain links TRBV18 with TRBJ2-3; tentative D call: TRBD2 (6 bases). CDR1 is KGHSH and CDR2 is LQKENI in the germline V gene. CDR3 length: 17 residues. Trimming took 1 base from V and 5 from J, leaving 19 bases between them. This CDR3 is CASSPLGTRQPKDTQYF. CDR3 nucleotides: TGTGCCAGCTCACCACTTGGGACTCGCCAACCGAAAGATACGCAGTATTTT.

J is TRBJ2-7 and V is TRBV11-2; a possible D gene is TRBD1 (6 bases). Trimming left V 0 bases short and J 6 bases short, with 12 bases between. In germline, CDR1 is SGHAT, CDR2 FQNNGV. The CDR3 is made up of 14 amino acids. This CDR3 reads CASSLEQGGGEQYF. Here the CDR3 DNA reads TGTGCCAGCAGCTTAGAACAGGGTGGGGGCGAGCAGTACTTC.

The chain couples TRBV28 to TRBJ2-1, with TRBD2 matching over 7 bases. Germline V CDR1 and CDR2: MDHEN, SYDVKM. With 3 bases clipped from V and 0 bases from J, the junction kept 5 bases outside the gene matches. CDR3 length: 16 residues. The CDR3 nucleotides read TGTGCCAGCAGTTTGGGAGGGTTCAGCTCCTACAATGAGCAGTTCTTC. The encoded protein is CASSLGGFSSYNEQFF.

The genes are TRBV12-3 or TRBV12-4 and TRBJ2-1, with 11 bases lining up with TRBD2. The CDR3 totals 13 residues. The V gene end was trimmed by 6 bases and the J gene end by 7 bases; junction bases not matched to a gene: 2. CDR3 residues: CASSRTSGNEQFF. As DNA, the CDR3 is TGTGCCAGCAGCCGGACTAGCGGGAATGAGCAGTTCTTC.

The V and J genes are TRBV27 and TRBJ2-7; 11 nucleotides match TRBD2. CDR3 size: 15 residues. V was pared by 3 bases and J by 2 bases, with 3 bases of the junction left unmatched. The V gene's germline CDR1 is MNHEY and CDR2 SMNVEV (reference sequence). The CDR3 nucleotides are TGTGCCAGCAGTTTTATACTAGCGGGGGCCTACGAGCAGTACTTC. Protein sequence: CASSFILAGAYEQYF.

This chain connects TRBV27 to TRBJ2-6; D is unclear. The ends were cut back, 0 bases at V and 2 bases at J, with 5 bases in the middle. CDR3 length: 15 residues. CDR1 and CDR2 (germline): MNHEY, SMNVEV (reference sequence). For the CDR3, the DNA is TGTGCCAGCAGTTTATCGGCCACTGGGGCCAACGTCCTGACTTTC. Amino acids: CASSLSATGANVLTF.